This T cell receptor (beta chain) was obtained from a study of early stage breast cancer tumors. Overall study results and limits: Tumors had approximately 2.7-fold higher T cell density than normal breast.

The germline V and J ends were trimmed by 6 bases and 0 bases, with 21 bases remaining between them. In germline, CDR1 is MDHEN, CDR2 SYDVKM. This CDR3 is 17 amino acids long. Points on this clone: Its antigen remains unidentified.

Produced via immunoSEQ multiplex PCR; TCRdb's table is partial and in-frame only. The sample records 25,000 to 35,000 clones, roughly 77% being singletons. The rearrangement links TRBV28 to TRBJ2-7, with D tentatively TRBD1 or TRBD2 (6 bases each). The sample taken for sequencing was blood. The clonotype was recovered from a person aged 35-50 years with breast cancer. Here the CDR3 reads CASSQGSGYPSSYEQYF. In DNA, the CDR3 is TGTGCCAGCAGCCAGGGGAGCGGGTACCCCAGCTCCTACGAGCAGTACTTC.